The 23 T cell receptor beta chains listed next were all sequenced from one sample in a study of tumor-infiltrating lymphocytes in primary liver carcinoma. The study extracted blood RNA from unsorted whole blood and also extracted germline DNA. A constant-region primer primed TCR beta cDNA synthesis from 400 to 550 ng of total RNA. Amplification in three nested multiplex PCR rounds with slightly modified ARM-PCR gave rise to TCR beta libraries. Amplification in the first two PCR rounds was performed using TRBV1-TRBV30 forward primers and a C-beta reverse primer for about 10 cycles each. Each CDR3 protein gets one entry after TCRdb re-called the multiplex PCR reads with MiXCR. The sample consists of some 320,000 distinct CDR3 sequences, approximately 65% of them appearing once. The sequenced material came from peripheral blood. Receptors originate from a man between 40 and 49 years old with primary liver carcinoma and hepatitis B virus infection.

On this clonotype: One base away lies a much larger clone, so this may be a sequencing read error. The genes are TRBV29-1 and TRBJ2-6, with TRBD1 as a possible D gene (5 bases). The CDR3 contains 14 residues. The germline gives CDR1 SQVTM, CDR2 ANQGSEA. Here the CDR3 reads CSVDRGSGANVLAF. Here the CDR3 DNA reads TGCAGCGTTGACCGTGGCTCTGGGGCCAACGTCCTGGCTTTC.

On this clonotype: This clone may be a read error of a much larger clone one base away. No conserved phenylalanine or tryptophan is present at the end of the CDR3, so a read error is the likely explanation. CDR3 protein: CASSLVTGFEQFL. The CDR3 DNA sequence: TGTGCCAGCAGCTTAGTAACGGGGTTTGAGCAGTTCCTC. This chain connects TRBV7-8 to TRBJ2-1, with D possibly TRBD2 on 5 matching bases. With 1 base removed from V and 9 bases from J, the gap between germline ends came to 10 bases. CDR1 and CDR2 from the germline V gene are SGHVS and FQNEAQ. The CDR3 spans 13 residues.

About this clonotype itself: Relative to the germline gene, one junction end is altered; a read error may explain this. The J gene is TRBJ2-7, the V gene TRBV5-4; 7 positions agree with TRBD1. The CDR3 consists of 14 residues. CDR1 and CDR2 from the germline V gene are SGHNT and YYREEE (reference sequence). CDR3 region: CASSPNFRGHEHYF. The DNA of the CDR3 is TGTGCCAGCAGCCCGAACTTTAGGGGGCACGAGCATTACTTC.

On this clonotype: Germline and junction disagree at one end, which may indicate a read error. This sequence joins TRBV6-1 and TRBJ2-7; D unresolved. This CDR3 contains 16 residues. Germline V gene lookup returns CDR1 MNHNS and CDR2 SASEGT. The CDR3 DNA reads TGTGACAGCAGTGAAGGTTTGACGGCTAACTCCTACGAACAGTACTTC. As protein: CDSSEGLTANSYEQYF.

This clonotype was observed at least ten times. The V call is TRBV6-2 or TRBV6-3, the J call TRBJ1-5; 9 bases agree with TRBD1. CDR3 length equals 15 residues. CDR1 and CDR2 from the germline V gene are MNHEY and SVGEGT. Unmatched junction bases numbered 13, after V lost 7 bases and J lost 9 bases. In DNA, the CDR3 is TGTGCCAGCATTGATCCGGGACAGGGAGGGCGGCCCCAGCATTTT. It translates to CASIDPGQGGRPQHF.

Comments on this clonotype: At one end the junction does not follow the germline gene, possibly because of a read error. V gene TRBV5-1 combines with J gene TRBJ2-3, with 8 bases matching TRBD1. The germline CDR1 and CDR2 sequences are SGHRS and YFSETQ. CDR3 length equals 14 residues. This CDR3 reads CASRYDRGTETQYF. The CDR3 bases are TGCGCCAGCAGATATGACAGGGGAACAGAAACGCAGTATTTT.

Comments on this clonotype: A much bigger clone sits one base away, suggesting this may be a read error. As DNA, the CDR3 is TGTGCCAGCAGACAAGATCCCGCAGGGGACACTGAAGCTTTCTTT. The encoded protein is CASRQDPAGDTEAFF. The chain combines TRBV4-2 with TRBJ1-1, with D possibly TRBD1 on 6 matching bases. The CDR3 is 15 amino acids. The germline CDR1 and CDR2 sequences are LGHNA and YNFKEQ.

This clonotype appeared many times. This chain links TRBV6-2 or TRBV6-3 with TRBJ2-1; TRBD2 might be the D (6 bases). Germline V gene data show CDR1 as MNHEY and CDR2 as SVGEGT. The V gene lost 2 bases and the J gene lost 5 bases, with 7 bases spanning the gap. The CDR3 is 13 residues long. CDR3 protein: CASSYGGNNEQFF. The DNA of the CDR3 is TGTGCCAGCAGTTACGGGGGGAACAATGAGCAGTTCTTC.

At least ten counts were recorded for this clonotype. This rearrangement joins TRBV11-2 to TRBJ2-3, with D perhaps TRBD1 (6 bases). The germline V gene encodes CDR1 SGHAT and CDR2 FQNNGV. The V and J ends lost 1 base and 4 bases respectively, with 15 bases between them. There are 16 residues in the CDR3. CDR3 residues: CASSLATPWGPDTQYF. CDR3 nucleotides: TGTGCCAGCAGCTTAGCTACCCCCTGGGGGCCAGATACGCAGTATTTT.

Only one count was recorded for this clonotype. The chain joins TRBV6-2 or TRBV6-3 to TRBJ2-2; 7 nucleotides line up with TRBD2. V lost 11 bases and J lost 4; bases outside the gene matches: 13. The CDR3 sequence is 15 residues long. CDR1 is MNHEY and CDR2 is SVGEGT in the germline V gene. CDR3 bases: TGTGCCGGCCCGCGCGGGAGTAGGAGCACCGGGGAGCTGTTTTTT. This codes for CAGPRGSRSTGELFF.

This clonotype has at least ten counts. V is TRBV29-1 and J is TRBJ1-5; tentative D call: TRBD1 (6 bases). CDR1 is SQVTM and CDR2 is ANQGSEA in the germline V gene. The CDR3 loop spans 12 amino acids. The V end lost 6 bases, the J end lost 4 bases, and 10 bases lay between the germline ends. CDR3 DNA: TGCAGCGTGGGGGGGCGTAATCAGCCCCAGCATTTT. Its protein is CSVGGRNQPQHF.

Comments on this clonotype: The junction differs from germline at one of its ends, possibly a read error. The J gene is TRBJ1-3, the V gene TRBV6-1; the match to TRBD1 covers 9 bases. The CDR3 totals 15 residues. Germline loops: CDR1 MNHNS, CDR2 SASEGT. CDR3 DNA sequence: TGTGCCAACAGTGATGATCGGGACAGGGTGAACACCATATATTTT. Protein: CANSDDRDRVNTIYF.

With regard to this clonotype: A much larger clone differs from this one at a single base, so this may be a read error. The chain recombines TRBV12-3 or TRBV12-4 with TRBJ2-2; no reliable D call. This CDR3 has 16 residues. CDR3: CAGSGPVRDSTGELFF. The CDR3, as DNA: TGTGCCGGCAGTGGGCCGGTGCGTGATAGCACCGGGGAGCTGTTTTTT.

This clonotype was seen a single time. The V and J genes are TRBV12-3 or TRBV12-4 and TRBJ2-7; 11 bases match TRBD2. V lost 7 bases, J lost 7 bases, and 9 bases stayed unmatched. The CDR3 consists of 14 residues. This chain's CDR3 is CASNQLAGAREQYF. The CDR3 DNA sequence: TGTGCCAGCAACCAACTAGCGGGAGCTCGTGAGCAGTACTTC.

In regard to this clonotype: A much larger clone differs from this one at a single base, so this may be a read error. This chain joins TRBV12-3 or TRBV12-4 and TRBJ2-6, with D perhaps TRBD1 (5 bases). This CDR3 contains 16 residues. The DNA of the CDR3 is TGTGCCAGCGGTTTGGGCAGGGCGTCTGGGGCCAACGTCCTGACTTTC. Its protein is CASGLGRASGANVLTF.

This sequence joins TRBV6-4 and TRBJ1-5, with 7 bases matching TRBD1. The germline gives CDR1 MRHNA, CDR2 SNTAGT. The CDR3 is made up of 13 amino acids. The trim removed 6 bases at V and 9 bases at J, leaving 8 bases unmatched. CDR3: CASSPDRSRPQHF. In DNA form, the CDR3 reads TGTGCCAGCAGCCCGGACAGGTCGCGGCCCCAGCATTTT.

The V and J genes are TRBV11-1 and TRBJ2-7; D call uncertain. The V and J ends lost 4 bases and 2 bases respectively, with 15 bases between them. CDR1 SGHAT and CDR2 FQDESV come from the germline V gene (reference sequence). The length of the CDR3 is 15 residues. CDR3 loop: CASSSTIRSAYEQYF. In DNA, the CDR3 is TGTGCCAGCAGCTCAACGATTCGGTCAGCCTACGAGCAGTACTTC.

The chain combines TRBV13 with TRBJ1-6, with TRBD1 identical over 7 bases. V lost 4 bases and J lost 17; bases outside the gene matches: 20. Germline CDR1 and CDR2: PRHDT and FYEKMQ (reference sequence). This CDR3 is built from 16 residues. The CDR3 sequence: CASSSPGDRGDSPFHF. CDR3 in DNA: TGTGCCAGCAGCTCACCCGGGGACAGAGGCGATTCGCCCTTCCACTTT.

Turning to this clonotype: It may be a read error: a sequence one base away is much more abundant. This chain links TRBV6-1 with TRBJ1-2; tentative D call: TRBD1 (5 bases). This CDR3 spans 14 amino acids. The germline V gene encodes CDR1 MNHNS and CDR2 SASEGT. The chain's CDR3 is CVSSEGRPNYGYTF. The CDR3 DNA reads TGTGTCAGCAGCGAGGGACGGCCCAACTATGGCTACACCTTC.

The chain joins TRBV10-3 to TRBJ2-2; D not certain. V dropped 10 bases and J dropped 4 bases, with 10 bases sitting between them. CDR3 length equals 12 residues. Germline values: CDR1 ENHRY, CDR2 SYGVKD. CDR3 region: CATWTSTGELFF. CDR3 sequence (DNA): TGTGCCACTTGGACCAGCACCGGGGAGCTGTTTTTT.

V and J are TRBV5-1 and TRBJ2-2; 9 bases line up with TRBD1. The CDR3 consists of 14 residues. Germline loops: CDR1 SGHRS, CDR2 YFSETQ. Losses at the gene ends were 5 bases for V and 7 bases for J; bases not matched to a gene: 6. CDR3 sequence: CASRSGTGLGELFF. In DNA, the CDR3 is TGCGCCAGCAGGTCCGGGACAGGGCTCGGGGAGCTGTTTTTT.

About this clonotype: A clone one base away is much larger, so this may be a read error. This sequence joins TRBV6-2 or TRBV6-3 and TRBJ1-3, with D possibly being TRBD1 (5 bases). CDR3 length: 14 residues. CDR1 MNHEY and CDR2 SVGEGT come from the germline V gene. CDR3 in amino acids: CASTWDGSGKTIYF. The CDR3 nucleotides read TGTGCCAGCACGTGGGACGGCTCTGGAAAGACCATATATTTT.

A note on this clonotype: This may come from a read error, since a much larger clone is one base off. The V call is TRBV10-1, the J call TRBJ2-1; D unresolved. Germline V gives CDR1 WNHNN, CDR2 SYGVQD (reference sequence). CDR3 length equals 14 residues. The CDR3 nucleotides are TGCGCCAGCAGTGAGTCAATCGGTATGGGCGAGCAGCTCTTC. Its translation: CASSESIGMGEQLF.